The sequence of this T cell receptor beta chain was determined in a study of T cells in Graves' hyperthyroidism and ophthalmopathy. Study in general: Peripheral blood was obtained at initial diagnosis, preceding any treatment.

A patient was excluded if there was uncontrolled infection, other autoimmune disease, pregnancy or lactation. Extraction of PBMCs used under 13 ml of fresh peripheral blood. Researchers amplified the TCR beta CDR3 regions from RNA transcripts. The HTBI set primed first-round TCR CDR3 RT-PCR. MiXCR, applied by TCRdb to the multiplex PCR reads, yields one record per CDR3 protein. Here the sample spans 530,000 or so distinct CDR3 sequences, roughly 15% being singletons. Study-wide points: Most clonotypes that expanded in the thyroid above 0.001 also showed up in blood.

Concerning this clonotype: Its antigen is not identified.

Sequencing used blood. The clonotype originates from a woman aged 18-35 years with Graves' ophthalmopathy.

As DNA, the CDR3 is TGTGCCACCAGCAGTCTTACCGGGACAGGAACCTACGAGCAGTACTTC. Translation gives CATSSLTGTGTYEQYF. This chain connects TRBV15 to TRBJ2-7; 8 positions agree with TRBD1. With V trimmed by 3 bases and J by 2 bases, 9 bases remained unmatched. The CDR3 sequence is 16 residues long. Looked up from germline, CDR1 is LNHNV and CDR2 is YYDKDF (reference sequence).